This passage covers 2 T cell receptor beta chains from one sample sequenced in a study of cytomegalovirus exposure and HLA in healthy donors (TCRdb year 2017). The method was the immunoSEQ multiplex PCR assay. The multiplex PCR relied on a mix of 60 forward primers for TCR Vbeta segments and 13 reverse primers for TCR Jbeta segments. TCRdb carries this immuneACCESS record with in-frame sequences only. Its versions omit some clonotypes, under half of them owing to an unresolved V gene in the studies checked, with the rest unexplained. For this sample there are 95,000 to 110,000 clones; nearly 80% appear just once. Around 6.1% of the sample comes from the top ten. The sample was PBMCs. The receptors derive from a man in his 60s in good health and CMV-seropositive.

V gene TRBV5-1 combines with J gene TRBJ1-4; weak D call: TRBD1 (5 bases). Germline V gene data show CDR1 as SGHRS and CDR2 as YFSETQ. Trimming removed 2 bases from V and 6 bases from J, with 8 bases in between. The CDR3 extends over 13 amino acids. The DNA of the CDR3 is TGCGCCAGCAGCTTCGGGGGAGATGAAAAACTGTTTTTT. This translates into CASSFGGDEKLFF.

The chain carries TRBV6-5 and TRBJ2-5; possibly TRBD2 for D (5 bases). The CDR3 spans 15 residues. The V gene lost 3 bases and the J gene lost 0 bases, with 11 bases spanning the gap. Germline values: CDR1 MNHEY, CDR2 SVGAGI. CDR3 residues: CASSYGRAHQETQYF. Here the CDR3 DNA reads TGTGCCAGCAGTTATGGGCGGGCTCACCAAGAGACCCAGTACTTC.